This TCR beta chain came from a study of T cells in Graves' hyperthyroidism and ophthalmopathy. This clonotype was counted at least ten times. The antigen is unknown. Patients affected by ophthalmopathy presented a Clinical Activity Score of at least 3, a NOSPECS grade of at least 4, and disease duration below 3 months. Diagnoses were established using clinical symptoms, serum thyroxine and TRAb, thyroid ultrasound and orbital computed tomography. It was RNA transcripts that yielded the amplified TCR beta CDR3 regions. HTBI primers were employed in a first-round RT-PCR of the TCR CDR3. TCRdb re-called the multiplex PCR reads with MiXCR, one entry per CDR3 protein. The table records a few hundred thousand distinct CDR3 sequences, roughly 16% of them present only once. V was trimmed by 5 bases and J by 4 bases, leaving 21 bases between them. There are 16 residues in the CDR3. Germline lookup yields CDR1 DFQATT and CDR2 SNEGSKA (reference sequence).

Study results and caveats: Ophthalmopathy was told apart from stable hyperthyroidism by a 13 V-J model.

The clonotype originates from a woman in her twenties or thirties with Graves' ophthalmopathy. J is TRBJ1-3 and V is TRBV20-1; D is ambiguous. Specimen: blood. CDR3 sequence (DNA): TGCAGTGCTGAAACTAATGGGAGGGCTCGCGGAAACACCATATATTTT. As protein: CSAETNGRARGNTIYF.